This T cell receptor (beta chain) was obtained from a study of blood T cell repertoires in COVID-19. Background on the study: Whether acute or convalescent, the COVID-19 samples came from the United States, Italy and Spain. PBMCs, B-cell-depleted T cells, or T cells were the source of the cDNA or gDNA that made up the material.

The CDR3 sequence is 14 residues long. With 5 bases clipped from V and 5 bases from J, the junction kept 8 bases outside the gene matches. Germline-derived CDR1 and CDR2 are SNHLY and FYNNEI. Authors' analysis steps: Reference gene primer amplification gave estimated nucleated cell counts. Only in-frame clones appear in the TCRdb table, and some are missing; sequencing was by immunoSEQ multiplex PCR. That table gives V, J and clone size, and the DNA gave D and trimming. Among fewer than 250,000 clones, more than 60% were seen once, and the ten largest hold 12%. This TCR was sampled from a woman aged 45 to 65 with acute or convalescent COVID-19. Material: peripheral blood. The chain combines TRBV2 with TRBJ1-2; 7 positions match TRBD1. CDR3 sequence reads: CASSSGTDLYGYTF. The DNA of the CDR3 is TGTGCCAGCAGTTCCGGGACAGACCTTTATGGCTACACCTTC.